A selection of T cell receptor beta chains follows, all from one sample in a study of blood T cells in healthy people across ages. TCRdb analysed the 5' RACE reads with MiXCR anew, one entry per CDR3 protein. Of over a million distinct CDR3 sequences in the sample, under 55% were seen once. The sample consisted of blood. The receptors derive from a woman aged 18-29 years in good health. The CDR3 runs from the conserved cysteine through the conserved F or W. The D gene is left open where the match is weak. Some rows have no size entry. The others give once, few or many, or a class for an expanded clone.

TRBV7-2	18	-	TRBD2	TRBJ2-1	TGTGCCAGCAGCTTAGCAGAACGACTAGCTCTTTCCTACAATGAGCAGTTCTTC	CASSLAERLALSYNEQFF
TRBV27	15	-	-	TRBJ2-5	TGTGCCAGCAGTTTCGTGGCGAGCAAGTTGGAGACCCAGTACTTC	CASSFVASKLETQYF
TRBV20-1	16	-	-	TRBJ2-4	TGCAGTGCTAGACCGGTCCCGACGGGGTGGGAAAACATTCAGTACTTC	CSARPVPTGWENIQYF
TRBV7-9	13	-	-	TRBJ2-7	TGTGCCAGCAGCCCCAGGGAATTGTACGAGCAGTACTTC	CASSPRELYEQYF
TRBV27	14	-	TRBD1	TRBJ1-1	TGTGCCAGCAGAGCGGACAGGGTCGACACTGAAGCTTTCTTT	CASRADRVDTEAFF
TRBV29-1	12	-	-	TRBJ2-7	TGCAGCGCCCTTGGGGGATTCTACGAGCAGTACTTC	CSALGGFYEQYF
TRBV28	17	once	-	TRBJ1-2	TGTGCCAGCAGTTTAACCGGCCTTACCGGGAGAAACTATGGCTACACCTTC	CASSLTGLTGRNYGYTF
TRBV7-2	14	-	-	TRBJ2-2	TGTGCCAGCAAATTGGGGGCGGCCACCGGGGAGCTGTTTTTT	CASKLGAATGELFF
TRBV25-1	15	-	-	TRBJ1-1	TGTGCCAGCAGTGATCGGGGCCCCGGGGAGACTGAAGCTTTCTTT	CASSDRGPGETEAFF
TRBV20-1	15	few	-	TRBJ2-1	TGCAGTGCGAGAGTGACAGGGAGGCTCTACAATGAGCAGTTCTTC	CSARVTGRLYNEQFF
TRBV7-9	14	few	-	TRBJ2-3	TGTGCCAGCAGCTTCGAACTAGCCACAGATACGCAGTATTTT	CASSFELATDTQYF
TRBV29-1	12	-	TRBD1	TRBJ2-7	TGCAGCGGTGGACAGGACGGGGCCGAGCAGTACTTC	CSGGQDGAEQYF
TRBV6-6	15	-	-	TRBJ1-5	TGTGCCAGCAGTTACTCTGGCGGCAACAATCAGCCCCAGCATTTT	CASSYSGGNNQPQHF